This TCR beta chain appears in the sequencing data of a study of CD8 T cells in ankylosing spondylitis. Findings and caveats of the study: Disease-linked clones had a CD8+ phenotype and relatively low frequency in peripheral blood.

Via MiXCR, TCRdb re-called the 5' RACE reads, giving one row per CDR3 protein. The table has approximately 290,000 distinct CDR3 sequences, about a fifth seen once. Germline CDR1 and CDR2: MNHNS and SASEGT. The V segment lost 6 bases and the J segment 0 bases; nucleotides outside the gene matches: 2. CDR3 length equals 13 residues. Turning to this clonotype: What it binds is not known. This may be a read error, as it is one base from a much larger clone.

This sequence joins TRBV6-1 and TRBJ2-7; the match to TRBD2 covers 7 bases. The receptor comes from a female donor with ankylosing spondylitis or in good health (not recorded which). The material sequenced was blood, either unsorted or a sorted T cell fraction (not recorded which). DNA of the CDR3: TGTGCCAGCAGCGGGGACTACTCCTACGAGCAGTACTTC. Translation gives CASSGDYSYEQYF.